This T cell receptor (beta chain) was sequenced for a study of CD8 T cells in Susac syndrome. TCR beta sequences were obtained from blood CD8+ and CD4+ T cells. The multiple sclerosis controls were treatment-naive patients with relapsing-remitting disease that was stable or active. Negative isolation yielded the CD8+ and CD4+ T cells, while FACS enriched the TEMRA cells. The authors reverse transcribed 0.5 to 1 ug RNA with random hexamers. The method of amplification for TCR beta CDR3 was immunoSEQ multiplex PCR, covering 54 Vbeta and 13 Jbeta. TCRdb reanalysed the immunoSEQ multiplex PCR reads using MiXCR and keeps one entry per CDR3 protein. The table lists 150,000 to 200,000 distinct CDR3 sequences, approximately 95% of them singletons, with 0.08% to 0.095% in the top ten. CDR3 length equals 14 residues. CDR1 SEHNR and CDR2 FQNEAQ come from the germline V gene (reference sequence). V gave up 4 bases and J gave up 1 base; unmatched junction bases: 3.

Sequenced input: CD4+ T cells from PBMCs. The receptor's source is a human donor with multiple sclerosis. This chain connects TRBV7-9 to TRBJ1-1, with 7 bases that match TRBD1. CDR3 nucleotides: TGTGCCAGCAGCTGGGACAGCGGGAACACTGAAGCTTTCTTT. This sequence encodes CASSWDSGNTEAFF.